The entry below describes one T cell receptor beta chain. The antigen is unknown. TCR beta sequencing covered blood CD8+ and CD4+ T cells. The CD8+ and CD4+ T cells were negatively isolated, with the TEMRA cells enriched by FACS. Random hexamers were used to reverse transcribe the RNA input (about 0.45 to 1 ug). MiXCR, run by TCRdb on the immunoSEQ multiplex PCR reads, gives a single entry per CDR3 protein. In the table there are under 200,000 distinct CDR3 sequences, roughly 94% of which are singletons. The CDR3 sequence is 16 residues long. The germline gives CDR1 SGHRS, CDR2 YFSETQ. V lost 0 bases, J lost 6 bases, and 6 bases stayed unmatched. The data were taken from a study of CD8 T cells in Susac syndrome. Findings and limits, study-wide: TCR sequencing and HLA analysis covered a relatively small number of individuals.

The chain recombines TRBV5-1 with TRBJ2-1; 10 nucleotides match TRBD2. Sample: CD4+ T cells from PBMCs. The TCR was taken from a human donor in good health. This CDR3 is CASSLALAGVRNEQFF. The CDR3 coding sequence is TGCGCCAGCAGCTTGGCCCTAGCGGGAGTCCGCAATGAGCAGTTCTTC.